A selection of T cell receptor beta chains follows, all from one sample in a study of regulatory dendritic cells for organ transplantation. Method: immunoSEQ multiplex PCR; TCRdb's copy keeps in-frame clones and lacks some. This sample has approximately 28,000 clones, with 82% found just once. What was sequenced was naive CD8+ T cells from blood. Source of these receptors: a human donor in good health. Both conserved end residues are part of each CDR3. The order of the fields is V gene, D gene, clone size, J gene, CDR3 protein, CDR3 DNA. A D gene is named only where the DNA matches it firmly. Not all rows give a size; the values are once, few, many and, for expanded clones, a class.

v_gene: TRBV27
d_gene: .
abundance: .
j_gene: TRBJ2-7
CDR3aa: CASSLLLGEQYF
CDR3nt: TGTGCCAGCAGTCTACTACTAGGCGAGCAGTACTTC

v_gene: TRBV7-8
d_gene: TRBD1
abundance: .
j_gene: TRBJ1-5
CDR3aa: CASSLSGGGLGNQPQHF
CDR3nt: TGTGCCAGCAGCTTATCAGGAGGGGGCTTGGGCAATCAGCCCCAGCATTTT

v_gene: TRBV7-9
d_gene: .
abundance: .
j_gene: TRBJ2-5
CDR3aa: CASGQDPGLGGIETQYF
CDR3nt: TGTGCCAGTGGCCAGGACCCGGGACTCGGCGGTATAGAGACCCAGTACTTC

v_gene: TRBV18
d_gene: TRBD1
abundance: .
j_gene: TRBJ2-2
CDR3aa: CASSSTGDTGELFF
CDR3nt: TGTGCCAGCTCATCGACAGGGGACACCGGGGAGCTGTTTTTT

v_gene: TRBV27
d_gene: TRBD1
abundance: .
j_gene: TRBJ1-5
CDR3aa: CASSQGAGKQPQHF
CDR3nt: TGTGCCAGCAGCCAGGGGGCAGGGAAACAGCCCCAGCATTTT

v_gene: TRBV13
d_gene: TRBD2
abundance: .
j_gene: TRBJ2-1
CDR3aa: CASSSGTSVGGSEQFF
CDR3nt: TGTGCCAGCAGCTCCGGGACTAGCGTAGGCGGGAGTGAGCAGTTCTTC

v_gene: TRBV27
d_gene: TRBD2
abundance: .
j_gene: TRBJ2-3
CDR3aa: CASSLGTSGGTDTQYF
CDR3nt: TGTGCCAGCAGTTTAGGGACTAGCGGGGGCACAGATACGCAGTATTTT

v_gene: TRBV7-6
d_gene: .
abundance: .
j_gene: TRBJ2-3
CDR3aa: CASSLGQGSDTQYF
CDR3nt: TGTGCCAGCAGCTTAGGCCAGGGCTCAGATACGCAGTATTTT

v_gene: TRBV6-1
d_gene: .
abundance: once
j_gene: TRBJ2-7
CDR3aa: CASSEFPEREQYF
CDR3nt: TGTGCCAGCAGTGAATTCCCCGAACGGGAGCAGTACTTC

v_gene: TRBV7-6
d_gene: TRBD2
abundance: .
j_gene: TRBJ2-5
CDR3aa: CASSPPTSQYQETQYF
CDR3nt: TGTGCCAGCAGCCCGCCGACTAGCCAGTACCAAGAGACCCAGTACTTC

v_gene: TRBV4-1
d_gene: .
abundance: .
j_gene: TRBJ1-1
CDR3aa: CASSQVAFGAEAFF
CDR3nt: TGCGCCAGCAGCCAAGTTGCCTTCGGTGCGGAAGCTTTCTTT

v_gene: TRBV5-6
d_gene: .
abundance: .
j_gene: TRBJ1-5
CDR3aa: CASSLGQENQPQHF
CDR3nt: TGTGCCAGCAGCTTGGGACAGGAGAATCAGCCCCAGCATTTT

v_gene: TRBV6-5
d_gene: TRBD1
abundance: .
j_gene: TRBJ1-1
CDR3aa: CASSYSDRGVLEAFF
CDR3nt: TGTGCCAGCAGTTACTCGGACAGGGGAGTTCTTGAAGCTTTCTTT

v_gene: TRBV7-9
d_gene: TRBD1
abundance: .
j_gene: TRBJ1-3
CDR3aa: CASNEGASGNTIYF
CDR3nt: TGTGCCAGCAACGAGGGGGCGTCCGGAAACACCATATATTTT

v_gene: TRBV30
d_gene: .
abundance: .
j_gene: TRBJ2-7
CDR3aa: CAWSVSGSRAYEQYF
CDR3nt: TGTGCCTGGAGTGTGTCGGGGTCAAGAGCCTACGAGCAGTACTTC

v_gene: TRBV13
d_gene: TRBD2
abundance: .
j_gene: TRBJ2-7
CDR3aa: CASSLGRGGQVEQYF
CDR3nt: TGTGCCAGCAGCTTAGGCCGGGGGGGGCAAGTCGAGCAGTACTTC

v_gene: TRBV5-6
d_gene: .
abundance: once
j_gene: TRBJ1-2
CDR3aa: CASSFTGTNYGYTF
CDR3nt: TGTGCCAGCAGTTTCACAGGGACTAACTATGGCTACACCTTC

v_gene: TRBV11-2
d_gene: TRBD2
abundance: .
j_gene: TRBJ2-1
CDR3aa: CASSLAGGAYNEQFF
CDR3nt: TGTGCCAGCAGCTTGGCGGGGGGCGCCTACAATGAGCAGTTCTTC

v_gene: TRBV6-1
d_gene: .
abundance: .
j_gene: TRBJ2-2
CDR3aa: CASSDGVTELFF
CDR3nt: TGTGCCAGCAGTGACGGGGTAACGGAGCTGTTTTTT

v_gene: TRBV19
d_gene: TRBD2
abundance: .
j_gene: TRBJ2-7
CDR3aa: CASSMSSGRPYEQYF
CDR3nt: TGTGCCAGTAGTATGAGTAGCGGGCGCCCCTACGAGCAGTACTTC

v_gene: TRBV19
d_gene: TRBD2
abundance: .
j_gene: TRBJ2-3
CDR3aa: CASTPAGATDTQYF
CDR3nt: TGTGCCAGTACCCCAGCGGGGGCAACAGATACGCAGTATTTT

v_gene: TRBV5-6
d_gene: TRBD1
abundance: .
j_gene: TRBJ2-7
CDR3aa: CASSWGTGSSYEQYF
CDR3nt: TGTGCCAGCAGCTGGGGGACAGGGAGCTCCTACGAGCAGTACTTC

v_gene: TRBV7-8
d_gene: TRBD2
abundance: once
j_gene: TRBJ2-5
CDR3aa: CASSSGLAGGPQETQYF
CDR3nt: TGTGCCAGCAGCTCGGGACTAGCGGGGGGGCCCCAAGAGACCCAGTACTTC

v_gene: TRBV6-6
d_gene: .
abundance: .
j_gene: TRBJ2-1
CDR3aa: CASSYLRARRDNEQFF
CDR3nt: TGTGCCAGCAGTTATCTTCGGGCTAGGAGGGACAATGAGCAGTTCTTC

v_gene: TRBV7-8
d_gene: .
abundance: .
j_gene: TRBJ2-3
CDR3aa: CASSLGGPTDTQYF
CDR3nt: TGTGCCAGCAGCTTAGGGGGGCCGACAGATACGCAGTATTTT

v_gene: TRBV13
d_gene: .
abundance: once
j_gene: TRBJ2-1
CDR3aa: CASSVDSSREQFF
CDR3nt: TGTGCCAGCAGCGTGGACTCTTCGCGTGAGCAGTTCTTC

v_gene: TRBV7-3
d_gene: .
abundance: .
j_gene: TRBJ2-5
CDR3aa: CASSSQPGETQYF
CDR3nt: TGTGCCAGCAGCTCACAGCCTGGGGAGACCCAGTACTTC

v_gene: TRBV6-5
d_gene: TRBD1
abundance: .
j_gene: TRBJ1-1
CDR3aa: CASRTRDRTNTEAFF
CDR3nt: TGTGCCAGCAGGACCAGGGACAGGACGAACACTGAAGCTTTCTTT

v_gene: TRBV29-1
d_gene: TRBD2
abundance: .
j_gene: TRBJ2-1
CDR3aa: CSVPSWTSGAPWDEQFF
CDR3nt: TGCAGCGTTCCGAGCTGGACTAGCGGCGCCCCCTGGGATGAGCAGTTCTTC

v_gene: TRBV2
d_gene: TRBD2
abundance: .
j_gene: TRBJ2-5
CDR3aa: CASSEGTRDQETQYF
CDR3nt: TGTGCCAGCAGTGAAGGGACTAGGGACCAAGAGACCCAGTACTTC

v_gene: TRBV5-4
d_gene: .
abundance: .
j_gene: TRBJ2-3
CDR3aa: CASSPPGGTDTQYF
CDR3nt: TGTGCCAGCAGCCCGCCGGGTGGGACAGATACGCAGTATTTT

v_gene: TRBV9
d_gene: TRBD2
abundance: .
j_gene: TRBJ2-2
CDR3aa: CASSTGTSGYTGELFF
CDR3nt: TGTGCCAGCAGCACCGGGACTAGCGGGTACACCGGGGAGCTGTTTTTT

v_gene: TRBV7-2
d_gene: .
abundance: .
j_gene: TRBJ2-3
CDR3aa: CASSLGFTRGFGTDTQYF
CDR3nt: TGTGCCAGCAGCTTAGGGTTCACTCGGGGTTTCGGCACAGATACGCAGTATTTT

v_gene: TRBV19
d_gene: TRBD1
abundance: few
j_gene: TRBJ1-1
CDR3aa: CATGTGLTEAFF
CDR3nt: TGTGCCACCGGGACAGGGTTAACTGAAGCTTTCTTT

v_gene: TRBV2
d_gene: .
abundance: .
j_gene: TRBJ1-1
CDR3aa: CASSDSRYGPPRDSDTEAFF
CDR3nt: TGTGCCAGCAGTGATAGTAGGTACGGACCCCCGAGGGATAGTGACACTGAAGCTTTCTTT

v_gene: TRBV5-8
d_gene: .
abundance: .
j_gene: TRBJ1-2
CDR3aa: CASSSTGSYYGYTF
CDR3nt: TGTGCCAGCAGCTCGACAGGATCTTACTATGGCTACACCTTC

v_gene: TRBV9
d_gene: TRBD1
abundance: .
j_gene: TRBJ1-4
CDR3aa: CASSPRDREKLFF
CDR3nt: TGTGCCAGCAGCCCCAGGGACAGGGAAAAACTGTTTTTT

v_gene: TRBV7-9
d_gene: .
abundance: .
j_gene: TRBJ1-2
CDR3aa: CASRMTDANYGYTF
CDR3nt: TGTGCCAGCAGGATGACAGACGCTAACTATGGCTACACCTTC

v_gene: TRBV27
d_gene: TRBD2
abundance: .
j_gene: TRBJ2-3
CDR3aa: CASSLAGGLPDTQYF
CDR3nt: TGTGCCAGCAGTTTAGCGGGGGGGCTTCCAGATACGCAGTATTTT

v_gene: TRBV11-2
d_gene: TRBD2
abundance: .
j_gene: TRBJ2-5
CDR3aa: CASSLLAGGGETQYF
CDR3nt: TGTGCCAGCAGCTTACTAGCGGGGGGAGGGGAGACCCAGTACTTC

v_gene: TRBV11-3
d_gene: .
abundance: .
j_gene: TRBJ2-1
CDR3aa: CASSSGDGGPYNEQFF
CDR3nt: TGTGCCAGCAGCTCCGGGGACGGGGGGCCTTACAATGAGCAGTTCTTC

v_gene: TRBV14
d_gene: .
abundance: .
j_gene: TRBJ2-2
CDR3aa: CASSQDRGASGELFF
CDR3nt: TGTGCCAGCAGCCAAGATCGGGGGGCCTCCGGGGAGCTGTTTTTT

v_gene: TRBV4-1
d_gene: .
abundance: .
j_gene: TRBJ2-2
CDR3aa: CASSQDGRGTGELFF
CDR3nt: TGCGCCAGCAGCCAAGATGGGCGGGGCACCGGGGAGCTGTTTTTT

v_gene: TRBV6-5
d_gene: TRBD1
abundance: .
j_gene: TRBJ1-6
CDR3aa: CASSMDRGLGSPLHF
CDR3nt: TGTGCCAGCAGTATGGACAGGGGTTTGGGGTCACCCCTCCACTTT

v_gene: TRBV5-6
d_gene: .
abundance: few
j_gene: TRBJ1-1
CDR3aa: CASSLYSAEAFF
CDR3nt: TGTGCCAGCAGCCTATACAGTGCTGAAGCTTTCTTT

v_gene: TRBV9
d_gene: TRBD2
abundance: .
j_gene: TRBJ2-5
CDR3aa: CASSAGGTGETQYF
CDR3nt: TGTGCCAGCAGCGCCGGGGGGACGGGGGAGACCCAGTACTTC

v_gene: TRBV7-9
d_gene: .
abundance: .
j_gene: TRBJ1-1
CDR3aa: CASDLGGTEAFF
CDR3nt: TGTGCCAGCGACCTCGGAGGAACTGAAGCTTTCTTT